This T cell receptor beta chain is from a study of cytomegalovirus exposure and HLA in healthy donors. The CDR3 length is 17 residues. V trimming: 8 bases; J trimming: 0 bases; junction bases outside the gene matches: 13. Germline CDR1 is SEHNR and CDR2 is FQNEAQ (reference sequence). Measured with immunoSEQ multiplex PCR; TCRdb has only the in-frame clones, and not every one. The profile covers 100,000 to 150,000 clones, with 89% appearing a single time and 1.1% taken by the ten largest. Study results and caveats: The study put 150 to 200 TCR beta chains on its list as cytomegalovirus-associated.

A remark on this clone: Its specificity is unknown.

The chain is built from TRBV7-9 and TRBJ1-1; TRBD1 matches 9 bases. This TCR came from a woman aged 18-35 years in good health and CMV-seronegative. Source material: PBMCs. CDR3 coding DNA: TGTGCCAGCGAGGGAGTCGCACAGGGGGCTGTGAACACTGAAGCTTTCTTT. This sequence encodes CASEGVAQGAVNTEAFF. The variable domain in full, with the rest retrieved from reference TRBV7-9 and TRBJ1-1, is DTGVSQNPRHKITKRGQNVTFRCDPISEHNRLYWYRQTLGQGPEFLTYFQNEAQLEKSRLLSDRFSAERPKGSFSTLEIQRTEQGDSAMYLCASEGVAQGAVNTEAFFGQGTRLTVV.